This T cell receptor (beta chain) comes out of a study of T cells in Graves' hyperthyroidism and ophthalmopathy. RNA transcripts provided the source from which TCR beta CDR3 regions were amplified. TCR CDR3 underwent first-round RT-PCR with the HTBI primer set. TCRdb itself ran the multiplex PCR reads through MiXCR, one entry per CDR3 protein. The repertoire holds around 420,000 distinct CDR3 sequences, roughly an eighth seen once, with 5.3% in the top ten. This CDR3 comprises 14 residues. Unmatched junction bases numbered 7, after V lost 7 bases and J lost 2 bases. Germline V gives CDR1 SGHTA, CDR2 FQGNSA. The table lists this clonotype with many counts. What it binds is not known. The PBMCs had their origin in 10 ml of fresh peripheral blood. Study-wide results and limits: Onset of ophthalmopathy came a median about 6.5 months after the model predicted it. Most clonotypes expanded in the thyroid (above 0.001) were also present in blood.

This rearrangement joins TRBV7-2 to TRBJ2-7; TRBD1 matches at 8 bases. The specimen was blood. This clonotype originated in a woman between 18 and 30 years old with Graves' hyperthyroidism. The CDR3 here is CASTRPQGAYEQYF. Written as DNA, the CDR3 is TGTGCCAGCACCAGACCACAGGGGGCCTACGAGCAGTACTTC.